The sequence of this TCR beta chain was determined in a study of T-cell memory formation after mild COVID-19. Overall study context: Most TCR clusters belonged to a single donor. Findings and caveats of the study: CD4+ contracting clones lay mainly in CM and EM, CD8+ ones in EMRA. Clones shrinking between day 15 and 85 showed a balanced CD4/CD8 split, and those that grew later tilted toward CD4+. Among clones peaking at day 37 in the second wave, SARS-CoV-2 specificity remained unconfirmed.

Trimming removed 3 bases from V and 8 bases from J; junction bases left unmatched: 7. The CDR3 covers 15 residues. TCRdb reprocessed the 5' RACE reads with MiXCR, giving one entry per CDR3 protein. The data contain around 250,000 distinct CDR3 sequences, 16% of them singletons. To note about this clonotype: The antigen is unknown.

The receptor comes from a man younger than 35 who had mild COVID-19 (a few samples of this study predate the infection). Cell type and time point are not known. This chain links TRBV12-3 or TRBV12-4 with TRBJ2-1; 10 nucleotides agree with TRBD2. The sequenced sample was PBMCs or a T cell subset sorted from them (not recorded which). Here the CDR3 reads CASSLSLAGVDEQFF. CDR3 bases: TGTGCCAGCAGTTTGTCTCTAGCGGGGGTCGATGAGCAGTTCTTC.